Listed here are 27 T cell receptor beta chains from one sample, sequenced in a study of T cells in tumors after PD-1 blockade. The protocol was immunoSEQ multiplex PCR, while the TCRdb copy is restricted to in-frame clones and leaves out a portion. Among about 33,000 clones listed, just under 80% were seen once. The sample in question was PBMCs, obtained before anti-PD-1 treatment. The source is a human donor with basal cell carcinoma.

This clone was counted only a few times. The chain has TRBV19 and TRBJ1-2; D is unresolved. V dropped 3 bases and J dropped 7 bases, with 15 bases sitting between them. Germline CDR1 reads LNHDA; CDR2 reads SQIVND (reference sequence). This CDR3 is built from 14 residues. The CDR3 DNA follows: TGTGCCAGTAGTATTGCGCCCGGCTCCCTTGGCTACACCTTC. Protein: CASSIAPGSLGYTF.

V usage is TRBV5-4 and J usage is TRBJ2-3; no clear D gene. The V and J ends lost 0 bases and 4 bases respectively, with 12 bases between them. CDR1 and CDR2 from the germline V gene are SGHNT and YYREEE (reference sequence). There are 15 residues in the CDR3. Here the CDR3 DNA reads TGTGCCAGCAGCTTGGATGTTTTGCCTGCAGATACGCAGTATTTT. Its protein is CASSLDVLPADTQYF. Full variable domain (outside the CDR3, taken from reference TRBV5-4 and TRBJ2-3): ETGVTQSPTHLIKTRGQQVTLRCSSQSGHNTVSWYQQALGQGPQFIFQYYREEENGRGNFPPRFSGLQFPNYSSELNVNALELDDSALYLCASSLDVLPADTQYFGPGTRLTVL.

This chain links TRBV7-6 with TRBJ2-1; D unclear. V was trimmed by 5 bases and J by 3 bases, leaving 11 bases between them. Germline lookup yields CDR1 SGHVS and CDR2 FNYEAQ. CDR3 size: 14 residues. CDR3 coding DNA: TGTGCCAGCAGCCTCGGTGGGGTCTACAATGAGCAGTTCTTC. Residues: CASSLGGVYNEQFF.

The chain has TRBV19 and TRBJ1-4, with D possibly matching TRBD1 (5 bases). V lost 7 bases and J 7 bases, leaving 16 bases between the germline ends. Per germline, CDR1 LNHDA and CDR2 SQIVND (reference sequence). This CDR3 contains 14 residues. In nucleotides, the CDR3 is TGTGCCAGTAAGGACTCTGGAAGGGGTGAAAAACTGTTTTTT. This gives the protein CASKDSGRGEKLFF.

V is TRBV9 and J is TRBJ2-7; 8 bases match TRBD1. CDR1 and CDR2 (germline): SGDLS, YYNGEE. Trimming took 1 base from V and 3 from J; bases not matched to a gene: 6. The CDR3 extends over 15 amino acids. The CDR3: CASSVQGAGLYEQYF. The CDR3, as DNA: TGTGCCAGCAGCGTACAGGGGGCGGGACTCTACGAGCAGTACTTC.

V is TRBV18 and J is TRBJ1-2; 8 nucleotides align to TRBD1. Looked up from germline, CDR1 is KGHSH and CDR2 is LQKENI. Losses at the gene ends were 3 bases for V and 6 bases for J; bases not matched to a gene: 9. CDR3 length: 15 residues. The CDR3 DNA is TGTGCCAGCTCACCTTATAGACAGGGGCAGGATGGCTACACCTTC. As protein: CASSPYRQGQDGYTF.

The chain carries TRBV5-1 and TRBJ2-3, with 7 bases lining up with TRBD1. V trimming: 4 bases; J trimming: 3 bases; junction bases outside the gene matches: 8. This CDR3 region has 15 residues. CDR1 and CDR2 (germline): SGHRS, YFSETQ. CDR3 residues: CASSRAYRGTDTQYF. Written as DNA, the CDR3 is TGCGCCAGCAGCCGTGCCTACAGGGGTACAGATACGCAGTATTTT.

The CDR3 sequence is CASRTDRAGKGNQPQHF. CDR3 coding DNA: TGTGCCAGTAGAACCGACAGGGCGGGAAAAGGCAATCAGCCCCAGCATTTT. The chain uses TRBV19 and TRBJ1-5, with TRBD1 matching 7 bases. CDR3 length equals 17 residues. V gave up 6 bases and J gave up 2 bases; unmatched junction bases: 13. Looked up from germline, CDR1 is LNHDA and CDR2 is SQIVND (reference sequence).

This clone was counted once. The chain is built from TRBV7-8 and TRBJ1-5; the D is unclear. Trimming took 2 bases from V and 1 from J, leaving 15 bases between them. This CDR3 is built from 17 residues. Germline V lookup: CDR1 SGHVS, CDR2 FQNEAQ. The CDR3 here is CASSLKSTGRSNQPQHF. CDR3 nucleotides: TGTGCCAGCAGCTTAAAATCCACGGGCAGGAGCAATCAGCCCCAGCATTTT.

A few counts support this clone. The chain links TRBV10-3 to TRBJ2-5, with TRBD1 identical over 9 bases. Germline V gene sequence: CDR1 ENHRY, CDR2 SYGVKD. Germline trimming cut 0 bases from V and 4 bases from J; bases unmatched to any gene: 3. CDR3 length equals 15 residues. CDR3 region: CAISESYRGLETQYF. The DNA for the CDR3 is TGTGCCATCAGTGAGTCCTACAGGGGGCTAGAGACCCAGTACTTC.

CDR3 loop: CASSPGDSTGELFF. CDR3 nucleotides: TGTGCCAGCAGCCCAGGGGATAGTACCGGGGAGCTGTTTTTT. The chain couples TRBV6-5 to TRBJ2-2; possibly TRBD1 for D (6 bases). There are 14 residues in the CDR3. V dropped 6 bases and J dropped 5 bases, with 13 bases sitting between them. Germline lookup yields CDR1 MNHEY and CDR2 SVGAGI.

This chain uses TRBV28 with TRBJ2-6; D not resolved. The CDR3 sequence is 17 residues long. CDR1 MDHEN and CDR2 SYDVKM come from the germline V gene. V was shortened by 5 bases and J by 0 bases, with 14 bases between the two germline ends. CDR3 coding DNA: TGTGCCAGCAGTGCCCCCAGCAGCTTCTCTGGGGCCAACGTCCTGACTTTC. Protein sequence: CASSAPSSFSGANVLTF.

This clone appeared a single time. The rearrangement uses TRBV14 and TRBJ1-2; D not certain. V shed 2 bases and J shed 5 bases, with 6 bases lying between them. The CDR3 sequence is 12 residues long. Per germline, CDR1 SGHDN and CDR2 FVKESK. This chain's CDR3 is CASSQQLYGYTF. CDR3 in DNA: TGTGCCAGCAGCCAACAGCTTTATGGCTACACCTTC.

This clone showed up just once. The chain has TRBV6-5 and TRBJ1-5, with D hard to call. CDR1 is MNHEY, CDR2 SVGAGI, per germline. Trimming took 2 bases from V and 2 from J, leaving 10 bases between them. There are 15 residues in the CDR3. DNA for the CDR3: TGTGCCAGCAGTTACGGCCAGGTAGGCAATCAGCCCCAGCATTTT. Protein sequence: CASSYGQVGNQPQHF.

The chain is built from TRBV5-1 and TRBJ2-7; D is uncertain. The CDR3 runs to 13 residues. Deletions cut 1 base from V and 5 bases from J, with 10 bases between. Germline CDR1 is SGHRS and CDR2 is YFSETQ. The CDR3 DNA reads as TGCGCCAGCAGCTTGCGGTTCGTTGACGAGCAGTACTTC. Its translation is CASSLRFVDEQYF.

The chain has TRBV19 and TRBJ1-2; D gene unclear. Per the germline V gene, CDR1 is LNHDA and CDR2 is SQIVND (reference sequence). V lost 2 bases, J lost 4 bases, and 20 bases lay in between. There are 17 residues in the CDR3. The CDR3 coding sequence is TGTGCCAGTAGTATACTGATTTCGCCCAGTGGGTCCTATGGCTACACCTTC. Protein product: CASSILISPSGSYGYTF.

V gene TRBV5-1 combines with J gene TRBJ2-7, with D tentatively TRBD2 (5 bases). Germline V gene sequence: CDR1 SGHRS, CDR2 YFSETQ. V was clipped by 0 bases and J by 2 bases, with 18 bases between them. The CDR3 spans 17 residues. The CDR3 here is CASSLGPRGQKAYEQYF. The CDR3 DNA reads as TGCGCCAGCAGCTTGGGGCCTCGAGGGCAGAAAGCCTACGAGCAGTACTTC.

V usage is TRBV9 and J usage is TRBJ2-1; D perhaps matches TRBD2 (5 bases). This CDR3 is built from 16 residues. V lost 0 bases to trimming and J lost 1 base, with 11 bases between them. Germline V lookup: CDR1 SGDLS, CDR2 YYNGEE. In nucleotides, the CDR3 is TGTGCCAGCAGCGTAGGGACTTCGCTTTCCTACAATGAGCAGTTCTTC. This encodes CASSVGTSLSYNEQFF.

The chain combines TRBV19 with TRBJ2-2, with TRBD2 matching 9 bases. Germline V gives CDR1 LNHDA, CDR2 SQIVND (reference sequence). CDR3 size: 13 residues. CDR3 sequence: CGGLAGITGELFF. The CDR3 nucleotides are TGTGGTGGGCTAGCGGGAATCACCGGGGAGCTGTTTTTT.

This clone was observed at least ten times. The chain's CDR3 is CASSGSYNEQFF. The CDR3 nucleotides read TGTGCCAGCAGCGGCTCCTACAATGAGCAGTTCTTC. The genes are TRBV7-9 and TRBJ2-1; the D is unclear. Germline CDR1 SEHNR, CDR2 FQNEAQ (reference sequence). The CDR3 covers 12 residues. V lost 5 bases to trimming and J lost 0 bases, with 2 bases between them.

This chain joins TRBV3-1 (or the pseudogene TRBV3-2) and TRBJ1-4; the D is unclear. V shed 3 bases and J shed 8 bases, with 4 bases lying between them. CDR3 length: 11 amino acids. Germline assignment: CDR1 LGHDT and CDR2 YNNKEL (reference sequence). The CDR3 DNA reads TGTGCCAGCAGCCATCGGGAAAAACTGTTTTTT. As protein: CASSHREKLFF.

This chain uses TRBV27 with TRBJ2-2; 14 bases map to TRBD2. V shed 5 bases, J shed 4 bases, and the junction held 6 bases outside the gene matches. In germline, CDR1 is MNHEY, CDR2 SMNVEV (reference sequence). The CDR3 totals 17 residues. In DNA, the CDR3 is TGTGCCAGCAGTCCGACTAGCGGGAGGGCCAGCACCGGGGAGCTGTTTTTT. Translation: CASSPTSGRASTGELFF.

V gene TRBV7-2 combines with J gene TRBJ2-7; the D gene could be TRBD1 or TRBD2 (5 bases each). The CDR3 totals 15 residues. The V end lost 5 bases, the J end lost 3 bases, and 17 bases lay between the germline ends. Germline loops: CDR1 SGHTA, CDR2 FQGNSA. The CDR3 DNA sequence: TGTGCCAGCAGCCCCAGGACACCCCGGGGCTACGAGCAGTACTTC. This codes for CASSPRTPRGYEQYF.

The J gene is TRBJ2-5, the V gene TRBV30; D is possibly TRBD1 (5 bases). The length of the CDR3 is 15 residues. Per germline, CDR1 GTSNPN and CDR2 SVGIG (reference sequence). V gave up 1 base and J gave up 2 bases, with 14 bases separating them. The CDR3 spells CAWSGGSRAQETQYF. In nucleotides, the CDR3 is TGTGCCTGGAGTGGAGGTTCCAGGGCTCAAGAGACCCAGTACTTC.

This clone was recorded at least ten times. The rearrangement links TRBV29-1 to TRBJ2-7; 8 positions agree with TRBD1. The V gene's germline CDR1 is SQVTM and CDR2 ANQGSEA. CDR3 length: 13 amino acids. V dropped 4 bases and J dropped 0; count of bases not matched to a gene: 2. CDR3 region: CSVAGGDSYEQYF. CDR3 nucleotide sequence: TGCAGCGTTGCAGGGGGCGACTCCTACGAGCAGTACTTC.

The DNA of the CDR3 is TGTGCCAGCAGGAGGGGTCTCCAAGGGGGAATGAACACTGAAGCTTTCTTT. Translation gives CASRRGLQGGMNTEAFF. The chain employs TRBV25-1 and TRBJ1-1; possibly TRBD1 for D (6 bases). Germline lookup yields CDR1 MGHDK and CDR2 SYGVNS. The V end lost 6 bases, the J end lost 0 bases, and 20 bases lay between the germline ends. This CDR3 contains 17 residues.

This clone was found once. The chain employs TRBV5-1 and TRBJ2-3, with D possibly being TRBD1 (6 bases). This CDR3 has 14 amino acids. Per the germline V gene, CDR1 is SGHRS and CDR2 is YFSETQ. V was cut by 3 bases and J by 8 bases, with 16 bases left in between. CDR3 amino acids: CASSSTGPVGTQYF. The CDR3 nucleotides read TGCGCCAGCAGCTCCACAGGGCCAGTCGGTACGCAGTATTTT.